This T cell receptor beta chain stems from a study of blood T cell repertoires in COVID-19. Study-level background: The United States, Italy and Spain were the sources of the acute and convalescent COVID-19 samples. The analysed material was cDNA or gDNA that came from T cells, B-cell-depleted T cells, or PBMCs.

This CDR3 has 15 amino acids. Germline assignment: CDR1 SEHNR and CDR2 FQNEAQ (reference sequence). Trimming cost V 5 bases and J 7 bases, with 17 bases left between them. Per the authors' pipeline: Amplification with reference gene primers provided the estimates of nucleated cell counts. Repertoires were generated with immunoSEQ multiplex PCR, while TCRdb's copy carries only in-frame clones and drops some. From that table come the V and J calls and clone size; the DNA was used to work out D and trimming. There are roughly 200,000 clones in the sample; just over 85% occur only once, and around 5.7% lies in the top ten.

This receptor was taken from an elderly man with acute or convalescent COVID-19. The chain employs TRBV7-9 and TRBJ1-4; D perhaps matches TRBD1 (6 bases). Material for sequencing was peripheral blood. CDR3 bases: TGTGCCAGCAGCCGCGTCAGGGGCGTCGGTGAAAAACTGTTTTTT. Translated, it gives CASSRVRGVGEKLFF. The full variable domain, rest sourced from reference TRBV7-9 and TRBJ1-4, is DTGVSQNPRHKITKRGQNVTFRCDPISEHNRLYWYRQTLGQGPEFLTYFQNEAQLEKSRLLSDRFSAERPKGSFSTLEIQRTEQGDSAMYLCASSRVRGVGEKLFFGSGTQLSVL.